This TCR beta chain originates from a study of T-cell memory formation after mild COVID-19 (dated by TCRdb to about 2021). Background on the whole study: TCR sequence clusters from the two donors were largely donor specific. Longitudinal TCRalpha and TCRbeta repertoire sequencing tracked T-cell clones expanding and contracting after mild COVID-19 in two donors. Two young, previously healthy adult volunteers, one female and one male, were included in the cohort. Results the study describes overall, beyond this receptor: Whether the second-wave clones peaking on day 37 were SARS-CoV-2 specific was not confirmed. The study covered only two mild cases, and larger cohorts including severe cases with pre-infection samples were considered necessary. Some responding clones were detected in pre-infection memory, suggesting pre-existing cross-reactive memory T cells joined the SARS-CoV-2 response. From day 15 to 85, contracting clones showed balanced CD4/CD8 phenotypes, whereas a second wave of clones that expanded from day 15 to 37 leaned towards CD4+. Contracting CD4+ clones appeared mostly in the CM and EM memory subsets, whereas CD8+ clones were enriched in EMRA.

TCRdb lists the instrument as Illumina NovaSeq 6000. Using 5'RACE with constant-segment primers, TCRalpha and TCRbeta cDNA libraries were constructed, with sample barcodes and unique molecular identifiers added in the process. Trizol reagent was used to extract RNA from every sample. Libraries were amplified in two PCR steps, with a second sample barcode and Illumina TruSeq adapters added in the second step. Sequencing of the libraries was done on an Illumina NovaSeq, producing 2 x 150 bp paired-end reads. The authors processed their data as follows. Demultiplexing of reads and collapsing into UMI-guided consensus sequences were performed with migec v1.2.7. Using mixcr v2.1.11, the UMI consensuses were aligned to TRA and TRB V and J templates and assembled into clonotypes. Expanded or contracted clonotypes were those called significant by both edgeR and NoisET, with noise models trained on biological replicates. For edgeR calls, the thresholds were a false discovery rate-adjusted p below 0.01 and a log2 fold-change of 1. As an exploratory analysis of dynamics, PCA with hierarchical clustering was applied to max-normalized trajectories of the 1000 most abundant clonotypes. Separately sequenced CD4+ and CD8+ repertoires were used to assign a CD4 or CD8 phenotype to each responding clone. Using fastp trimming at Q25 and MiXCR clonotype assembly, TCRdb reanalyzed the public sequencing data and kept in-frame beta chains. Every entry covers one CDR3 protein and lists the most common genes and DNA from its rows. These V and J calls are TCRdb output, not the study's own analysis. This sample lists more than 120,000 distinct CDR3 sequences; about 5.7% were detected once. The ten largest make up more than 2% of the sample.

PBMCs were isolated by Ficoll-Paque density gradient centrifugation. This clonotype has ten or more counts. Its antigen remains unidentified. No qualities accompany the bases; no much larger clone lies one base away. V is cut by 2 bases and J by 8 bases, and the space between the germline ends is 16 bases. The CDR3 has 14 amino acids, counting the end cysteine and phenylalanine. Solely the CDR3 DNA is kept, with 42 bases framed from the first base. The germline V gene gives CDR1 as MGHRA and CDR2 as YSYEKL. This sequence uses TRBV4-1 and TRBJ2-7; TRBD1 is perhaps the D gene, given 5 matching bases. What was sequenced was PBMCs or a T cell subset sorted from them (not recorded which). The origin of this receptor is an adult woman who had mild COVID-19 (a few samples of this study predate the infection). The sample titles of this study are shuffled in the database, so cell type and time point are left out; the donor was told from shared clones. For the CDR3, the sequence is CASSQMGAGQKQYF. Here is the DNA: TGCGCCAGCAGCCAAATGGGCGCAGGGCAAAAGCAGTACTTC.